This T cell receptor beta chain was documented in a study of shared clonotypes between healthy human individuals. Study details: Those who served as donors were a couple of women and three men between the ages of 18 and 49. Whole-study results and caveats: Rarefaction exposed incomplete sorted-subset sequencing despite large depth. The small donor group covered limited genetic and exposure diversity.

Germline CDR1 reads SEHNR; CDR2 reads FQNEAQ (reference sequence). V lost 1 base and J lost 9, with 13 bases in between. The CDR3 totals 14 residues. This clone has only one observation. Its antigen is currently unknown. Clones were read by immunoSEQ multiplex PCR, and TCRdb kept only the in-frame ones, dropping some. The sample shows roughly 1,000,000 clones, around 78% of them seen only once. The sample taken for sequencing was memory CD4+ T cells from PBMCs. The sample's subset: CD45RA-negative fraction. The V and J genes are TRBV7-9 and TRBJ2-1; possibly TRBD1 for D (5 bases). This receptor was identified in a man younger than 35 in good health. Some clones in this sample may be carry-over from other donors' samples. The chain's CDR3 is CASSLGEWGGEQFF. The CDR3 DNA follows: TGTGCCAGCAGCTTAGGGGAATGGGGCGGTGAGCAGTTCTTC. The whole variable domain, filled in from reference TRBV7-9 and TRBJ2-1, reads DTGVSQNPRHKITKRGQNVTFRCDPISEHNRLYWYRQTLGQGPEFLTYFQNEAQLEKSRLLSDRFSAERPKGSFSTLEIQRTEQGDSAMYLCASSLGEWGGEQFFGPGTRLTVL.